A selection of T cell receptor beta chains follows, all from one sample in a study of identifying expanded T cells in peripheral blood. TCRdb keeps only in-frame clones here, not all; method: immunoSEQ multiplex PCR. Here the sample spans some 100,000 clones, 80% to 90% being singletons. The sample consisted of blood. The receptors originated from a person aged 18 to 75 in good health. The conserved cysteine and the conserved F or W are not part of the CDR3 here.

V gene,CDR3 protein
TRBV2,ASSGGTQTTGELF
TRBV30,AWSRLGYSNQPQH
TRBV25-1,ASSGGGAGYT
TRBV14,ASSQDRGGQGAETQY
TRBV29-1,SVRMGLGSTEAF
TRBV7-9,ASSLGGQASANYGYT
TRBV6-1,ASAIRGGTYEQY
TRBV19,ASSIVSGDEQY
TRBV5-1,ASNTGGGISPLVRYT
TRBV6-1,ASTEAGDGYEQY
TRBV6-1,ASSESNEKLF
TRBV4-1,ASSQDDKATGYT
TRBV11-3,ASSLEKGGQGAYEQY
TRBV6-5,ASSYSRTPYEQY
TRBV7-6,ASSRLGGELF
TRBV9,ASSPGWGGAPETQY
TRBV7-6,ASSPGRNTEAF
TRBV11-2,ASSLGGTHNEQF
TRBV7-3,ASSLDSNQPQH
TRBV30,AWSVLGGNTEAF
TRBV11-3,ASSDRISGVKEQF
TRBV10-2,ASSDQLSGNTIY